This entry lists 5 T cell receptor beta chains sequenced from one sample in a study of OX40 agonist ivuxolimab in advanced cancers. TCRdb keeps only in-frame clones here, not all; method: immunoSEQ multiplex PCR. Among about 59,000 clones, about 90% were seen once, and the ten largest hold 0.37%. The material sequenced was CD4+ or CD8+ T cells sorted from blood, taken in a trial of the OX40 agonist ivuxolimab. These receptors were obtained from an adult with an advanced solid tumor such as melanoma, head and neck, liver or kidney cancer.

This clone was seen a few times. V is TRBV6-1 and J is TRBJ2-4; possible D gene TRBD2, 5 bases. V was clipped by 6 bases and J by 9 bases, with 9 bases between them. The CDR3 extends over 11 amino acids. Per germline, CDR1 MNHNS and CDR2 SASEGT. The DNA of the CDR3 is TGTGCCAGCAGCGGGGAGAGCATTCAGTACTTC. This gives the protein CASSGESIQYF.

This chain links TRBV11-2 with TRBJ2-7, with TRBD1 as a possible D gene (6 bases). The CDR3 sequence is 14 residues long. Deletions cut 3 bases from V and 2 bases from J, with 11 bases between. Germline-derived CDR1 and CDR2 are SGHAT and FQNNGV. The CDR3 DNA reads TGTGCCAGCAGCTTCTCGCAGGGGCCCTACGAGCAGTACTTC. Amino acids: CASSFSQGPYEQYF. The full variable domain, its missing parts supplied by reference TRBV11-2 and TRBJ2-7, is EAGVAQSPRYKIIEKRQSVAFWCNPISGHATLYWYQQILGQGPKLLIQFQNNGVVDDSQLPKDRFSAERLKGVDSTLKIQPAKLEDSAVYLCASSFSQGPYEQYFGPGTRLTVT.

The J gene is TRBJ1-4, the V gene TRBV9; D is uncertain. The V end was cut by 4 bases, the J end by 3 bases, with 16 bases between. This CDR3 has 16 residues. Germline loops: CDR1 SGDLS, CDR2 YYNGEE. This CDR3 reads CASSPFGSGANEKLFF. The CDR3 bases are TGTGCCAGCAGCCCTTTTGGGAGTGGGGCTAATGAAAAACTGTTTTTT.

J is TRBJ2-7 and V is TRBV29-1; TRBD2 aligns across 13 bases. V shed 7 bases and J 3 bases; nucleotides not matched to a gene: 9. There are 15 residues in the CDR3. CDR1 SQVTM and CDR2 ANQGSEA come from the germline V gene. In DNA form, the CDR3 reads TGCAGCGCCTTTTCGGGACTAGCGGGACTCTACGAGCAGTACTTC. As protein: CSAFSGLAGLYEQYF.

The rearrangement uses TRBV29-1 and TRBJ2-5; D uncertain. The germline V gene encodes CDR1 SQVTM and CDR2 ANQGSEA. Trimming removed 2 bases from V and 1 base from J, with 8 bases in between. The CDR3 is made up of 13 amino acids. The CDR3 DNA follows: TGCAGCGTTGAATCGCAGCTCCAAGAGACCCAGTACTTC. This codes for CSVESQLQETQYF.